Listed below are T cell receptor beta chains from one sample, sequenced in a study of control samples from healthy donors and cancer patients. Sequencing used immunoSEQ multiplex PCR; TCRdb keeps in-frame clones, though not all of them. The sample holds some 150,000 clones; over 85% are singletons and the top ten take about 2.4%. Material for sequencing was blood. The receptors shown here come from a man aged 45-65 years in good health. CDR3s include the opening cysteine and the closing phenylalanine or tryptophan. Each record gives: D gene, clone size, V gene, J gene, CDR3 DNA, CDR3 protein. D genes are given only for firm matches. Expanded clones get a size class; other rows say once, few or many, or leave the size out.

-	-	TRBV19	TRBJ2-1	TGTGCCAGTAAGGAGGTTAGCTCCTACAATGAGCAGTTCTTC	CASKEVSSYNEQFF
-	once	TRBV6-6	TRBJ2-7	TGTGCCAGCAGCTCAAGGGAGGTCGGCGAGCAGTACTTC	CASSSREVGEQYF
-	-	TRBV6-1	TRBJ2-7	TGTGCCAGCAGTGTTTGGGACGGACATTTCAGCTCCTACGAGCAGTACTTC	CASSVWDGHFSSYEQYF
-	-	TRBV27	TRBJ1-6	TGTGCCAGCAGTTTGGAAGGGGGAAAACCCCTCCACTTT	CASSLEGGKPLHF
-	-	TRBV28	TRBJ2-7	TGTGCCAGCAGTTACGGGGCCAGGGGTCCGCGAGAGCAGTACTTC	CASSYGARGPREQYF
-	-	TRBV29-1	TRBJ2-5	TGCAGCTCGTTAGGCCAGCCTGGGGAGACCCAGTACTTC	CSSLGQPGETQYF
-	-	TRBV9	TRBJ2-1	TGTGCCAGCAGCGTATATCCCTTCGATGAGCAGTTCTTC	CASSVYPFDEQFF
TRBD1	-	TRBV19	TRBJ1-4	TGTGCCAGTAGCCTGACAGGGGTGGGTGAAAAACTGTTTTTT	CASSLTGVGEKLFF
-	once	TRBV28	TRBJ1-3	TGTGCCAGCAGTCCCGTGGTCTCTGGAAACACCATATATTTT	CASSPVVSGNTIYF
-	few	TRBV2	TRBJ2-5	TGTGCCAGCACCCCGTTGACATTACAAGAGACCCAGTACTTC	CASTPLTLQETQYF
TRBD1	few	TRBV5-4	TRBJ1-6	TGTGCCAGCTCGGCCGGGACAGGGGACGGCACCCTCCACTTT	CASSAGTGDGTLHF
-	few	TRBV27	TRBJ2-7	TGTGCCAGCAGTCCTACCGGACTCTACGAGCAGTACTTC	CASSPTGLYEQYF
-	-	TRBV18	TRBJ1-4	TGTGCCAGCTCACCACGTGGGAGCTCTAATGAAAAACTGTTTTTT	CASSPRGSSNEKLFF
-	once	TRBV7-9	TRBJ2-3	TGTGCCAGCAGCTTAGGGCCCATCCCAGATACGCAGTATTTT	CASSLGPIPDTQYF
-	-	TRBV10-3	TRBJ1-3	TGTGCCATCAGGACAGTCCTAAACACCATATATTTT	CAIRTVLNTIYF
-	-	TRBV28	TRBJ1-1	TGTGCCAGCAGTTTACGGAACCTCCACACTGAAGCTTTCTTT	CASSLRNLHTEAFF
-	-	TRBV30	TRBJ1-6	TGTGCCTGGAGTGGACCCCTGGGAAACAGAAATTCACCCCTCCACTTT	CAWSGPLGNRNSPLHF
-	-	TRBV28	TRBJ2-3	TGTGCCAGCAGTTTAAGCACAGATACGCAGTATTTT	CASSLSTDTQYF
TRBD2	-	TRBV19	TRBJ2-3	TGTGCCAGTAGTATAGAACTAGCGGGAAACACAGATACGCAGTATTTT	CASSIELAGNTDTQYF
TRBD1	once	TRBV5-1	TRBJ2-1	TGCGCCAGCAGCTTGGAAGGACAGGGCTATGAGCAGTTCTTC	CASSLEGQGYEQFF
TRBD2	once	TRBV19	TRBJ2-3	TGTGCCTCTAAGACGGGAGGAGGGGATACGCAGTATTTT	CASKTGGGDTQYF
-	-	TRBV27	TRBJ2-7	TGTGCCAGCAGTGAGGGGGACCCGGGGGACGAGCAGTACTTC	CASSEGDPGDEQYF
-	-	TRBV28	TRBJ1-2	TGTGCCAGCAGTTTAATCCGGGGGCAAAACTATGGCTACACCTTC	CASSLIRGQNYGYTF
-	once	TRBV28	TRBJ1-4	TGTGCCAGCAGGATATCCGGACCTAATGAAAAACTGTTTTTT	CASRISGPNEKLFF
-	-	TRBV28	TRBJ2-4	TGTGCCAGCAGTCCCCGCGGAGCCAAAAACATTCAGTACTTC	CASSPRGAKNIQYF
-	-	TRBV28	TRBJ2-6	TGTGCCAGCAGTTCATATAACTCTGGGGCCAACGTCCTGACTTTC	CASSSYNSGANVLTF
TRBD1	-	TRBV3-1/TRBV3-2	TRBJ2-5	TGTGCCAGCAACCGACAGGGACGGGAGACCCAGTACTTC	CASNRQGRETQYF
TRBD1	-	TRBV5-1	TRBJ2-3	TGCGCCAGCAGCTCGCAGGGGGCAGATACGCAGTATTTT	CASSSQGADTQYF
TRBD1	-	TRBV13	TRBJ2-7	TGTGCCAGCAGCCAAACAGGGGCGTCTAGCTCCTACGAGCAGTACTTC	CASSQTGASSSYEQYF